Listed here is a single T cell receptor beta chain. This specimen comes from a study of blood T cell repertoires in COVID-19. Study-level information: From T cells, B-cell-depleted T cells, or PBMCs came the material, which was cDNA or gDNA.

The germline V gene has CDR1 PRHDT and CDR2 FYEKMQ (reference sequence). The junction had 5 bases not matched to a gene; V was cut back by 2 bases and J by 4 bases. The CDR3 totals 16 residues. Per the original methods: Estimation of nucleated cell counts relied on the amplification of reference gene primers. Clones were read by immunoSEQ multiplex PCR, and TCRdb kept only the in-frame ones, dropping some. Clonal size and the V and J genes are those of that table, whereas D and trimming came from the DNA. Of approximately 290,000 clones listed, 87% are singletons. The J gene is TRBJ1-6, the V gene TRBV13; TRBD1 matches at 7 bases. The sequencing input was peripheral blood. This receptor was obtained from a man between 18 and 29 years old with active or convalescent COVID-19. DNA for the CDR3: TGTGCCAGCAGCTTAAGAGGGGGCACTTATAATTCACCCCTCCACTTT. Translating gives CASSLRGGTYNSPLHF.